Listed below are T cell receptor beta chains from one sample, sequenced in a study of memory CD4+ T cells and cytomegalovirus serostatus. Profiling relied on immunoSEQ multiplex PCR, and the TCRdb table lists in-frame clones only, not all of them. The repertoire holds around 25,000 clones, 76% seen once, with around 1% in the top ten. Sequencing was performed on memory CD4+ T cells from blood. The receptors stem from an adult in good health and CMV-seronegative. Each CDR3 is given with its conserved first and last residue. A D gene is named only where the DNA matches it firmly. The size field is filled for only some rows; it gives once, few, many or a size class.

v_call: TRBV6-5; cdr3_length: 13; d_call: TRBD2; clone_size: NA; j_call: TRBJ2-7; cdr3_nt: TGTGCCAGCAGGCTAGCGGGAGGTGGTGAGCAGTACTTC; cdr3_aa: CASRLAGGGEQYF
v_call: TRBV6-6; cdr3_length: 14; d_call: TRBD1; clone_size: NA; j_call: TRBJ1-1; cdr3_nt: TGTGCCAGCGACAGGGGGCGTTTGAACACTGAAGCTTTCTTT; cdr3_aa: CASDRGRLNTEAFF
v_call: TRBV7-9; cdr3_length: 14; d_call: NA; clone_size: NA; j_call: TRBJ2-7; cdr3_nt: TGTGCCAGCAGCTTAGGGTCGGGCGGGTACGAGCAGTACTTC; cdr3_aa: CASSLGSGGYEQYF
v_call: TRBV18; cdr3_length: 18; d_call: TRBD1; clone_size: once; j_call: TRBJ2-7; cdr3_nt: TGTGCCAGCTCACCACGGGACAGGGGAAGCGTGATACTAAGGGAGCAGTACTTC; cdr3_aa: CASSPRDRGSVILREQYF
v_call: TRBV5-6; cdr3_length: 15; d_call: TRBD1; clone_size: NA; j_call: TRBJ2-7; cdr3_nt: TGTGCCAGCAGCTCACAGGGGGCAACGGTCTACGAGCAGTACTTC; cdr3_aa: CASSSQGATVYEQYF
v_call: TRBV2; cdr3_length: 15; d_call: NA; clone_size: NA; j_call: TRBJ1-2; cdr3_nt: TGTGCCAGCAGCCCCCCCAGGGACGCTTTGAGGGGCTACACCTTC; cdr3_aa: CASSPPRDALRGYTF
v_call: TRBV6-5; cdr3_length: 15; d_call: TRBD1; clone_size: NA; j_call: TRBJ1-1; cdr3_nt: TGTGCCAGCAGTTACGAGTACGGGACAGTCACTGAAGCTTTCTTT; cdr3_aa: CASSYEYGTVTEAFF
v_call: TRBV28; cdr3_length: 10; d_call: NA; clone_size: NA; j_call: TRBJ2-7; cdr3_nt: TGTGCCAGCAGCCGGGACCTGCAGTACTTC; cdr3_aa: CASSRDLQYF
v_call: TRBV6-1; cdr3_length: 14; d_call: NA; clone_size: NA; j_call: TRBJ1-5; cdr3_nt: TGTGCCAGCAGTGAAGCGGGCAGGGGACAGCCCCAGCATTTT; cdr3_aa: CASSEAGRGQPQHF
v_call: TRBV7-2; cdr3_length: 14; d_call: NA; clone_size: few; j_call: TRBJ1-6; cdr3_nt: TGTGCCAGCAGCCCAGTCCGGCATAATTCACCCCTCCACTTT; cdr3_aa: CASSPVRHNSPLHF
v_call: TRBV20-1; cdr3_length: 11; d_call: NA; clone_size: NA; j_call: TRBJ2-5; cdr3_nt: TGCAGTGCTGGAACCGAAGAGACCCAGTACTTC; cdr3_aa: CSAGTEETQYF
v_call: TRBV29-1; cdr3_length: 15; d_call: TRBD1; clone_size: few; j_call: TRBJ1-1; cdr3_nt: TGCAGCGGGGGACAGGGGTGGGAGGGTGTGACTGAAGCTTTCTTT; cdr3_aa: CSGGQGWEGVTEAFF
v_call: TRBV19; cdr3_length: 14; d_call: NA; clone_size: NA; j_call: TRBJ1-5; cdr3_nt: TGTGCCAGTAGTCCGGGACACCCTAATCAGCCCCAGCATTTT; cdr3_aa: CASSPGHPNQPQHF
v_call: TRBV10-3; cdr3_length: 13; d_call: NA; clone_size: NA; j_call: TRBJ2-7; cdr3_nt: TGTGCCATCAGTGAGTCGCAGGTCTACGAGCAGTACTTC; cdr3_aa: CAISESQVYEQYF
v_call: TRBV7-9; cdr3_length: 12; d_call: NA; clone_size: NA; j_call: TRBJ2-7; cdr3_nt: TGTGCCAGTGGTTCACTTACCTACGAGCAGTACTTC; cdr3_aa: CASGSLTYEQYF
v_call: TRBV19; cdr3_length: 14; d_call: TRBD1; clone_size: NA; j_call: TRBJ1-1; cdr3_nt: TGTGCCAGTAGGCAGACAGGGGGAGGAACTGAAGCTTTCTTT; cdr3_aa: CASRQTGGGTEAFF
v_call: TRBV5-6; cdr3_length: 16; d_call: TRBD2; clone_size: once; j_call: TRBJ2-4; cdr3_nt: TGTGCCAGCAGCTTGGAATGGGGGGGGAAAGAAAACATTCAGTACTTC; cdr3_aa: CASSLEWGGKENIQYF
v_call: TRBV2; cdr3_length: 14; d_call: TRBD2; clone_size: NA; j_call: TRBJ2-5; cdr3_nt: TGTGCCAGCATGAGCGGGGGGAGGGGTGGGACCCAGTACTTC; cdr3_aa: CASMSGGRGGTQYF
v_call: TRBV5-1; cdr3_length: 12; d_call: NA; clone_size: few; j_call: TRBJ1-1; cdr3_nt: TGCGCCAGCGCGTGGGGGGACACTGAAGCTTTCTTT; cdr3_aa: CASAWGDTEAFF
v_call: TRBV10-3; cdr3_length: 13; d_call: TRBD2; clone_size: NA; j_call: TRBJ2-5; cdr3_nt: TGTGCCATCAGTTGGGGGGGCCAAGAGACCCAGTACTTC; cdr3_aa: CAISWGGQETQYF
v_call: TRBV6-6; cdr3_length: 14; d_call: TRBD1; clone_size: NA; j_call: TRBJ1-1; cdr3_nt: TGTGCCAGCAGTTACCAGGGGGCTAAAACTGAAGCTTTCTTT; cdr3_aa: CASSYQGAKTEAFF
v_call: TRBV7-3; cdr3_length: 13; d_call: TRBD1; clone_size: NA; j_call: TRBJ1-1; cdr3_nt: TGTGCCAGCAGCTTACGACAGGGGGCGCGAGCTTTCTTT; cdr3_aa: CASSLRQGARAFF
v_call: TRBV7-2; cdr3_length: 13; d_call: NA; clone_size: NA; j_call: TRBJ2-3; cdr3_nt: TGTGCCAGCAGCTTAAGACGGGGAGATACGCAGTATTTT; cdr3_aa: CASSLRRGDTQYF
v_call: TRBV7-8; cdr3_length: 15; d_call: NA; clone_size: NA; j_call: TRBJ1-5; cdr3_nt: TGTGCCAGCACCCGGGGGGCAGCTAGCAATCAGCCCCAGCATTTT; cdr3_aa: CASTRGAASNQPQHF
v_call: TRBV25-1; cdr3_length: 14; d_call: NA; clone_size: NA; j_call: TRBJ2-5; cdr3_nt: TGTGCCAGCAGTGTGGGGGGGGCCAAAGAGACCCAGTACTTC; cdr3_aa: CASSVGGAKETQYF
v_call: TRBV2; cdr3_length: 14; d_call: NA; clone_size: NA; j_call: TRBJ1-4; cdr3_nt: TGTGCCAGCAGTGGGGGTCGGGGGGATGAAAAACTGTTTTTT; cdr3_aa: CASSGGRGDEKLFF
v_call: TRBV7-2; cdr3_length: 12; d_call: NA; clone_size: NA; j_call: TRBJ2-1; cdr3_nt: TGTGCCAGCAGCTTAGCGCGTCCCCAGCAGTTCTTC; cdr3_aa: CASSLARPQQFF
v_call: TRBV5-4; cdr3_length: 16; d_call: NA; clone_size: NA; j_call: TRBJ1-5; cdr3_nt: TGTGCCAGCAGCTTGGCCGGGACGGATAGCAATCAGCCCCAGCATTTT; cdr3_aa: CASSLAGTDSNQPQHF
v_call: TRBV5-4; cdr3_length: 13; d_call: TRBD1; clone_size: NA; j_call: TRBJ1-1; cdr3_nt: TGTGCCAGCAGCTTGAGACAGGGGGTTGGAGCTTTCTTT; cdr3_aa: CASSLRQGVGAFF
v_call: TRBV28; cdr3_length: 15; d_call: TRBD2; clone_size: NA; j_call: TRBJ2-1; cdr3_nt: TGTGCCAGCAGTTTCCGGGAGGGTCGAAGCAATGAGCAGTTCTTC; cdr3_aa: CASSFREGRSNEQFF
v_call: TRBV6-5; cdr3_length: 15; d_call: NA; clone_size: NA; j_call: TRBJ1-3; cdr3_nt: TGTGCCAGCACTCCGACCGGGACGTCTGGAAACACCATATATTTT; cdr3_aa: CASTPTGTSGNTIYF
v_call: TRBV5-4; cdr3_length: 14; d_call: NA; clone_size: once; j_call: TRBJ2-3; cdr3_nt: TGTGCCAGCAGCTCCTCCCGGGATGGGGATACGCAGTATTTT; cdr3_aa: CASSSSRDGDTQYF
v_call: TRBV6-5; cdr3_length: 15; d_call: TRBD2; clone_size: NA; j_call: TRBJ2-4; cdr3_nt: TGTGCCAGCAGCCCTAGCGGGGGGACCAAAAACATTCAGTACTTC; cdr3_aa: CASSPSGGTKNIQYF
v_call: TRBV12-5; cdr3_length: 16; d_call: TRBD2; clone_size: NA; j_call: TRBJ2-7; cdr3_nt: TGTGCTAGTGGTTTGGGAAGGACTAGCGGGGGGGACGAGCAGTACTTC; cdr3_aa: CASGLGRTSGGDEQYF
v_call: TRBV6-5; cdr3_length: 15; d_call: NA; clone_size: NA; j_call: TRBJ1-2; cdr3_nt: TGTGCCAGCAGTTACTCCACCGGGGCCGTTTATGGCTACACCTTC; cdr3_aa: CASSYSTGAVYGYTF
v_call: TRBV4-3; cdr3_length: 16; d_call: NA; clone_size: once; j_call: TRBJ2-7; cdr3_nt: TGCGCCAGCAGCCAAGGCGCAGGCCAAACGCTCTACGAGCAGTACTTC; cdr3_aa: CASSQGAGQTLYEQYF
v_call: TRBV28; cdr3_length: 14; d_call: NA; clone_size: few; j_call: TRBJ2-5; cdr3_nt: TGTGCCATCCTCGGACAGGACCGGGGGGAGACCCAGTACTTC; cdr3_aa: CAILGQDRGETQYF
v_call: TRBV6-5; cdr3_length: 12; d_call: NA; clone_size: NA; j_call: TRBJ2-3; cdr3_nt: TGTGCCAGCAGTCCTACGGGGGATACGCAGTATTTT; cdr3_aa: CASSPTGDTQYF
v_call: TRBV7-8; cdr3_length: 15; d_call: NA; clone_size: NA; j_call: TRBJ2-3; cdr3_nt: TGTGCCAGCAGGACCTACAAGGGCCCCACAGATACGCAGTATTTT; cdr3_aa: CASRTYKGPTDTQYF
v_call: TRBV7-2; cdr3_length: 17; d_call: TRBD2; clone_size: once; j_call: TRBJ2-3; cdr3_nt: TGTGCCAGCAGCTTCTGGATAGCGGGGGGGCCCGCAGATACGCAGTATTTT; cdr3_aa: CASSFWIAGGPADTQYF
v_call: TRBV29-1; cdr3_length: 15; d_call: NA; clone_size: few; j_call: TRBJ2-3; cdr3_nt: TGCAGCGGATATCGACAGCACGGCTCCGCTGATACGCAGTATTTT; cdr3_aa: CSGYRQHGSADTQYF
v_call: TRBV5-5; cdr3_length: 19; d_call: NA; clone_size: NA; j_call: TRBJ1-5; cdr3_nt: TGTGCCAGCAGCTTAAGTAGACGGTTGGCGGATGCACCGAATCAGCCCCAGCATTTT; cdr3_aa: CASSLSRRLADAPNQPQHF
v_call: TRBV6-1; cdr3_length: 15; d_call: NA; clone_size: NA; j_call: TRBJ1-3; cdr3_nt: TGTGCCAGCAGTGAAGTAACAGATAGTCGAAACACCATATATTTT; cdr3_aa: CASSEVTDSRNTIYF
v_call: TRBV28; cdr3_length: 16; d_call: NA; clone_size: NA; j_call: TRBJ1-3; cdr3_nt: TGTGCCAGCAGTCGGGTCAAGGTCGCCTCTGGAAACACCATATATTTT; cdr3_aa: CASSRVKVASGNTIYF
v_call: TRBV18; cdr3_length: 14; d_call: NA; clone_size: few; j_call: TRBJ2-1; cdr3_nt: TGTGCCAGCTCACCAGATGGACAGTACAATGAGCAGTTCTTC; cdr3_aa: CASSPDGQYNEQFF
v_call: TRBV6-5; cdr3_length: 15; d_call: NA; clone_size: NA; j_call: TRBJ1-5; cdr3_nt: TGTGCCAGCAGTCGGACGGACGGGAGCAATCAGCCCCAGCATTTT; cdr3_aa: CASSRTDGSNQPQHF
v_call: TRBV21-1; cdr3_length: 13; d_call: NA; clone_size: NA; j_call: TRBJ1-1; cdr3_nt: TGTGCCAGCAGCCACAGGGTAGGCACTGAAGCTTTCTTT; cdr3_aa: CASSHRVGTEAFF
v_call: TRBV7-2; cdr3_length: 14; d_call: TRBD1; clone_size: NA; j_call: TRBJ2-5; cdr3_nt: TGTGCCAGCAGCTTTAACCAGGGGGCTTTGACCCAGTACTTC; cdr3_aa: CASSFNQGALTQYF
v_call: TRBV11-2; cdr3_length: 15; d_call: NA; clone_size: NA; j_call: TRBJ2-3; cdr3_nt: TGTGCCAGCAGCTCCCTGGATCGGGGCACAGATACGCAGTATTTT; cdr3_aa: CASSSLDRGTDTQYF
v_call: TRBV2; cdr3_length: 14; d_call: NA; clone_size: NA; j_call: TRBJ2-3; cdr3_nt: TGTGCCAGCAGTGAAAGGCTGGGAACAGATACGCAGTATTTT; cdr3_aa: CASSERLGTDTQYF
v_call: TRBV7-9; cdr3_length: 17; d_call: TRBD1; clone_size: NA; j_call: TRBJ1-5; cdr3_nt: TGTGCCAGCAGCCCCTTCGGGACAGGGGGAGGGAATCAGCCCCAGCATTTT; cdr3_aa: CASSPFGTGGGNQPQHF
v_call: TRBV6-5; cdr3_length: 15; d_call: NA; clone_size: NA; j_call: TRBJ1-2; cdr3_nt: TGTGCCAGCACCCAGGGAGGCAGTCTCAACTATGGCTACACCTTC; cdr3_aa: CASTQGGSLNYGYTF
v_call: TRBV27; cdr3_length: 16; d_call: NA; clone_size: few; j_call: TRBJ2-4; cdr3_nt: TGTGCCAGCACCCAAACGGCGGGAAGGGGAGGCAACATTCAGTACTTC; cdr3_aa: CASTQTAGRGGNIQYF
v_call: TRBV27; cdr3_length: 14; d_call: NA; clone_size: NA; j_call: TRBJ2-3; cdr3_nt: TGTGCCAGCGGGGCAGGGATGAGGACAGATACGCAGTATTTT; cdr3_aa: CASGAGMRTDTQYF
v_call: TRBV28; cdr3_length: 14; d_call: NA; clone_size: NA; j_call: TRBJ1-5; cdr3_nt: TGTGCCAGCAGGGCCCAGGGCCCCAATCAGCCCCAGCATTTT; cdr3_aa: CASRAQGPNQPQHF
v_call: TRBV7-2; cdr3_length: 16; d_call: TRBD2; clone_size: NA; j_call: TRBJ2-1; cdr3_nt: TGTGCCAGCAGCTCTGGGACTAGCGGGGGGAGGGGTGAGCAGTTCTTC; cdr3_aa: CASSSGTSGGRGEQFF
v_call: TRBV4-3; cdr3_length: 16; d_call: TRBD1; clone_size: NA; j_call: TRBJ2-7; cdr3_nt: TGCGCCAGCAGCCCCACAGTACAGGGGGCTATTTACGAGCAGTACTTC; cdr3_aa: CASSPTVQGAIYEQYF